Reported below is one T cell receptor (beta chain). Antigen unknown. V was trimmed by 5 bases and J by 3 bases, leaving 17 bases between them. This CDR3 is 15 amino acids long. The germline V gene encodes CDR1 MNHEY and CDR2 SVGEGT. The sequenced template was RNA, covering the TCR beta CDR3 region. An opening RT-PCR round employed HTBI primers and preceded a second-round multiplex PCR. One entry per CDR3 protein results from TCRdb running MiXCR on the multiplex PCR reads. The sample shows about 1.1 million distinct CDR3 sequences, about 38% of them seen only once. The data stem from a study of Graves' ophthalmopathy and Graves' hyperthyroidism. Regarding the study as a whole: Blood shared most expanded thyroid clonotypes above 0.001 frequency.

The receptor comes from an adult man with Graves' hyperthyroidism. The chain has TRBV6-2 or TRBV6-3 and TRBJ2-7; D ambiguous. Sequences were obtained from peripheral blood or thyroid tissue (not recorded which). The CDR3 bases are TGTGCCAGCAGTGAGGCCGGGCCACATATCTACGAGCAGTACTTC. It translates to CASSEAGPHIYEQYF.